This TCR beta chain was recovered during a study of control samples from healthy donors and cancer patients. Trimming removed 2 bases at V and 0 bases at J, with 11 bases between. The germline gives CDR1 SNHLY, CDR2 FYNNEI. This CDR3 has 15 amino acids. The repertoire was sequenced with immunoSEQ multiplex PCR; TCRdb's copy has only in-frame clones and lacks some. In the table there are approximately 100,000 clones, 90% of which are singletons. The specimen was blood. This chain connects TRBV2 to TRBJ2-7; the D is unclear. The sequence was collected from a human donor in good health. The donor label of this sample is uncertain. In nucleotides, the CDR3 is TGTGCCAGCAGTGAACGGCCACAGAGCTCCTACGAGCAGTACTTC. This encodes CASSERPQSSYEQYF.